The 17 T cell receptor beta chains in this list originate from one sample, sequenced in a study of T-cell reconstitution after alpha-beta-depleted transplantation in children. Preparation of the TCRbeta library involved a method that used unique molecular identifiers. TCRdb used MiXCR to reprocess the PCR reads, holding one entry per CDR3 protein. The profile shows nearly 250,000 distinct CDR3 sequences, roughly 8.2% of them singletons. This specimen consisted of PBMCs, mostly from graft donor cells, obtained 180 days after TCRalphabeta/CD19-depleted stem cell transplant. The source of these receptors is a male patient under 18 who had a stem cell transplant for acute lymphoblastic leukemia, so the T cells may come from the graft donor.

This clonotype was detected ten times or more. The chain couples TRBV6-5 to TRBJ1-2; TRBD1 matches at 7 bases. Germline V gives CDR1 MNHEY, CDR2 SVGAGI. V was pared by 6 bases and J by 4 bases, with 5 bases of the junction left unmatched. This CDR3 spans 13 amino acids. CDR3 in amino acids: CASSTGTAYGYTF. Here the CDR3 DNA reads TGTGCCAGCAGCACCGGGACAGCCTATGGCTACACCTTC.

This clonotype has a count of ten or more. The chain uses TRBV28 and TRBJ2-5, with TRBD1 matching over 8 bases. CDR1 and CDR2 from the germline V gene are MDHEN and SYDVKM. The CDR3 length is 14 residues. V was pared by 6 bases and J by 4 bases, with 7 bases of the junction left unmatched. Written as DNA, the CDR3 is TGTGCCAGCAGCTCTTGGACAGGGAGAGAGACCCAGTACTTC. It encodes CASSSWTGRETQYF.

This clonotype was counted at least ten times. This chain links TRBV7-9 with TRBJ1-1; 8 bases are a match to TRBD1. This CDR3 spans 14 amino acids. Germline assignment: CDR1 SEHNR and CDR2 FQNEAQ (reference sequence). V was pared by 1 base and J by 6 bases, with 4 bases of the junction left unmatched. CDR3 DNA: TGTGCCAGCAGCTTAGGGACAGGGTTTGCTGAAGCTTTCTTT. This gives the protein CASSLGTGFAEAFF.

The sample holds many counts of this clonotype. The CDR3 here is CASSFRTPTGVNQPQHF. The CDR3 nucleotides are TGTGCCAGCAGCTTTCGAACCCCTACGGGGGTCAATCAGCCCCAGCATTTT. The rearrangement uses TRBV5-6 and TRBJ1-5, with D possibly TRBD1 on 5 matching bases. Germline-derived CDR1 and CDR2 are SGHDT and YYEEEE. This CDR3 spans 17 amino acids. V gave up 2 bases and J gave up 3 bases, with 18 bases separating them.

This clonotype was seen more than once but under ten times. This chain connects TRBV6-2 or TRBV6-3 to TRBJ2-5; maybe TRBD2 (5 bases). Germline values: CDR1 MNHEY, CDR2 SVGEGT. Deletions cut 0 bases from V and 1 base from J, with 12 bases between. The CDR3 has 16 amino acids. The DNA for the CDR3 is TGTGCCAGCAGTTACTCAAAGAGGGAGCTCCAAGAGACCCAGTACTTC. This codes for CASSYSKRELQETQYF.

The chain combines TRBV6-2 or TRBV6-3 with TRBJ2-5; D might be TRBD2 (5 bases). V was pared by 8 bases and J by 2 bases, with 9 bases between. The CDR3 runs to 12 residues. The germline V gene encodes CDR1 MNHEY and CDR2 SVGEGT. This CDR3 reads CASHPGQETQYF. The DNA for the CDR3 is TGTGCCAGCCATCCGGGACAAGAGACCCAGTACTTC.

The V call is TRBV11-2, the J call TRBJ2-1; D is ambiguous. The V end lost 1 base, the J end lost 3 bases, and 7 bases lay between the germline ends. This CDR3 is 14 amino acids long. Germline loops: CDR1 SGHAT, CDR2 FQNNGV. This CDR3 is CASSLAAVYNEQFF. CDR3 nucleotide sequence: TGTGCCAGCAGCTTAGCGGCAGTCTACAATGAGCAGTTCTTC.

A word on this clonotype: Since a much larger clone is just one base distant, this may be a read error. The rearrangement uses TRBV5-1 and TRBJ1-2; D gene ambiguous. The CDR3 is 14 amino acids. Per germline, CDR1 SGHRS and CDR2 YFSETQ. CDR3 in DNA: TGCGCCAGCAGCTTTCTACTTACTAACTATCGCTACACCTTC. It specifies CASSFLLTNYRYTF.

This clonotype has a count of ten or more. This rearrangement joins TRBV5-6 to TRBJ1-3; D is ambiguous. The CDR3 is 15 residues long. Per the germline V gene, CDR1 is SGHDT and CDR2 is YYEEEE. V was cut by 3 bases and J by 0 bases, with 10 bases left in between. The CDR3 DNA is TGTGCCAGCAGCTCCGGGTCTTTCTCTGGAAACACCATATATTTT. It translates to CASSSGSFSGNTIYF. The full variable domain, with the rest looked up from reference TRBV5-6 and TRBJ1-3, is DAGVTQSPTHLIKTRGQQVTLRCSPKSGHDTVSWYQQALGQGPQFIFQYYEEEERQRGNFPDRFSGHQFPNYSSELNVNALLLGDSALYLCASSSGSFSGNTIYFGEGSWLTVV.

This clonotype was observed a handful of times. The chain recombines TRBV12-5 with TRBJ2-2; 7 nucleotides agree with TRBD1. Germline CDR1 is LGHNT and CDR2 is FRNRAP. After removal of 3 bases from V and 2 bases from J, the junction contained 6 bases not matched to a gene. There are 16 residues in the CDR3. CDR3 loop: CASGFTGTVNTGELFF. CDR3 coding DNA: TGTGCTAGTGGTTTCACCGGGACAGTAAACACCGGGGAGCTGTTTTTT.

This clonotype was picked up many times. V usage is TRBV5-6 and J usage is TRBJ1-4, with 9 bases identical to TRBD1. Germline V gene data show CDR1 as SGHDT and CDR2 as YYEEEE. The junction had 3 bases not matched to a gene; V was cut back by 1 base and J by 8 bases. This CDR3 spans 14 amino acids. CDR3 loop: CASSLTGGDEKLFF. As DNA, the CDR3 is TGTGCCAGCAGCTTGACAGGGGGCGACGAAAAACTGTTTTTT.

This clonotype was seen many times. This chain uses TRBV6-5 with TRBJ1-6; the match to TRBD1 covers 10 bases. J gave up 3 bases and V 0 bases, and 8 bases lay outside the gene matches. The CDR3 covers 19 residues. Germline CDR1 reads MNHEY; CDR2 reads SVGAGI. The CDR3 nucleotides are TGTGCCAGCAGTTACTCCCCCGGGACAGGGGCACGCTATAATTCACCCCTCCACTTT. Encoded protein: CASSYSPGTGARYNSPLHF.

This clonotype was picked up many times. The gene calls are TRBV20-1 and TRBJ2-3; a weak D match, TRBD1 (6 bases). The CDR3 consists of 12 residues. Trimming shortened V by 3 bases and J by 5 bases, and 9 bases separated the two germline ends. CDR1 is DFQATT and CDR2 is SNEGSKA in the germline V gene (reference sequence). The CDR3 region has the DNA TGCAGTGCTAGCAGCAGGGGAGATACGCAGTATTTT. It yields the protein CSASSRGDTQYF.

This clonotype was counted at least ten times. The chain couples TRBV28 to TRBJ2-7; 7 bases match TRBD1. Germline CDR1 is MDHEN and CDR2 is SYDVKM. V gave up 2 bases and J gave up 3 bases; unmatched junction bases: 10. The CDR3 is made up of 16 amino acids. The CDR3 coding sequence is TGTGCCAGCAGTTTAGGGGTCGGGACAGAGAACTACGAGCAGTACTTC. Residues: CASSLGVGTENYEQYF.

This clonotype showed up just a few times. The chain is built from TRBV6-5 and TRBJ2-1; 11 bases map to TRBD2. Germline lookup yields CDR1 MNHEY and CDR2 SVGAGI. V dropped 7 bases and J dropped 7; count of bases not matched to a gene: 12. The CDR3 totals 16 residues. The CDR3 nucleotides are TGTGCCAGCAAGAGGGATCTTAGCGGGGGGGGGAATGAGCAGTTCTTC. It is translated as CASKRDLSGGGNEQFF.

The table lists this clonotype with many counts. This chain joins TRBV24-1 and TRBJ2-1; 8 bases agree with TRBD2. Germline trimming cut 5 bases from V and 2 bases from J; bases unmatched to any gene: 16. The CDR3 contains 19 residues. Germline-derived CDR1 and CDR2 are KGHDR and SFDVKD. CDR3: CATSVGGGRREAAYNEQFF. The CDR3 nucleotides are TGTGCCACCAGTGTGGGGGGCGGTAGGCGGGAGGCGGCCTACAATGAGCAGTTCTTC.

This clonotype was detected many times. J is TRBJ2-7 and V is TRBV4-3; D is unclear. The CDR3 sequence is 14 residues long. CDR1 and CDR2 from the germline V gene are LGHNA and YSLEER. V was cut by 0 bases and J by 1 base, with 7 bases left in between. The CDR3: CASSQEELSYEQYF. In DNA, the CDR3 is TGCGCCAGCAGCCAAGAGGAGTTATCCTACGAGCAGTACTTC.